The 22 T cell receptor beta chains listed next were all sequenced from one sample in a study of Ad26.COV2.S vaccination and SARS-CoV-2 variants. As for treatment: 15 to 20 received Ad26.COV2.S at low or high dose, single or two shots; 5 received placebo; per-sample allocation not given. The samples date from day 63 after the first vaccine or placebo injection. TCRdb keeps only in-frame clones here, not all; method: immunoSEQ multiplex PCR. In the table there are about 280,000 clones, 80% to 90% of which are singletons. Sequenced material: peripheral blood, taken in a trial of Ad26.COV2.S vaccine versus placebo. The receptor set was obtained from a person aged 18-65 years who received the Ad26.COV2.S COVID-19 vaccine or a placebo.

The rearrangement links TRBV5-4 to TRBJ2-2; 8 bases line up with TRBD2. V was clipped by 0 bases and J by 7 bases; unmatched bases: 5. There are 15 residues in the CDR3. Germline CDR1 is SGHNT and CDR2 is YYREEE (reference sequence). The CDR3 coding sequence is TGTGCCAGCAGCTTGGCCGGGGGGGCTAGCGGGGAGCTGTTTTTT. Its protein product is CASSLAGGASGELFF.

The V gene is TRBV2, the J gene TRBJ2-7; no clear D. The germline V and J ends were trimmed by 3 bases and 1 base, with 10 bases remaining between them. This CDR3 region has 14 residues. Germline V gives CDR1 SNHLY, CDR2 FYNNEI. CDR3 region: CASSEASRSYEQYF. CDR3 nucleotides: TGTGCCAGCAGTGAGGCCAGTAGATCCTACGAGCAGTACTTC.

This sequence joins TRBV27 and TRBJ1-2, with TRBD1 matching 7 bases. Germline V CDR1 and CDR2: MNHEY, SMNVEV (reference sequence). The CDR3 is 15 residues long. Trimming took 5 bases from V and 3 from J; bases not matched to a gene: 9. The CDR3 DNA reads as TGTGCCAGCAGTATAGGGGGAGGGGGCTACTATGGCTACACCTTC. Amino acid sequence: CASSIGGGGYYGYTF.

The rearrangement uses TRBV28 and TRBJ2-7, with D unresolved. This CDR3 is 13 amino acids long. Per the germline V gene, CDR1 is MDHEN and CDR2 is SYDVKM. V was clipped by 3 bases and J by 6 bases, with 12 bases between them. The CDR3 coding sequence is TGTGCCAGCAGTTTGCATGGTTATCCCGAGCAGTACTTC. This encodes CASSLHGYPEQYF.

The gene calls are TRBV19 and TRBJ2-3, with D possibly being TRBD2 (6 bases). The CDR3 extends over 12 amino acids. The germline CDR1 and CDR2 sequences are LNHDA and SQIVND (reference sequence). V was cut by 0 bases and J by 8 bases, with 6 bases left in between. The CDR3 nucleotides read TGTGCCAGTAGTATAGAGGGGGGTACGCAGTATTTT. Protein product: CASSIEGGTQYF.

The chain couples TRBV5-4 to TRBJ2-7; D unclear. The CDR3 totals 12 residues. In germline, CDR1 is SGHNT, CDR2 YYREEE (reference sequence). Trimming shortened V by 3 bases and J by 7 bases, and 11 bases separated the two germline ends. CDR3 bases: TGTGCCAGCAGCTGGGGTTTACGGGAGCAGTACTTC. This sequence encodes CASSWGLREQYF.

The chain links TRBV11-2 to TRBJ2-7; D is ambiguous. The germline CDR1 and CDR2 sequences are SGHAT and FQNNGV. CDR3 length: 12 amino acids. V was trimmed by 5 bases and J by 4 bases, leaving 9 bases between them. Here the CDR3 reads CASSAQRYEQYF. DNA of the CDR3: TGTGCCAGCAGCGCCCAGAGGTACGAGCAGTACTTC.

In the case of this clone: The identical CDR3 is also encoded by other nucleotide sequences in the sample. The rearrangement uses TRBV19 and TRBJ1-1; D uncertain. The germline V and J ends were trimmed by 1 base and 1 base, with 4 bases remaining between them. Per germline, CDR1 LNHDA and CDR2 SQIVND (reference sequence). The CDR3 is made up of 13 amino acids. The CDR3 DNA sequence: TGTGCCAGTAGTATAGTCTGGAACACTGAAGCTTTCTTT. It encodes CASSIVWNTEAFF.

CDR3 bases: TGTGCCAGCAGGTGGGCGGGGGGGATGAATGAGCAGTTCTTC. The encoded protein is CASRWAGGMNEQFF. The chain combines TRBV2 with TRBJ2-1, with TRBD2 matching 9 bases. V lost 6 bases, J lost 7 bases, and 7 bases stayed unmatched. CDR3 length: 14 residues. CDR1 is SNHLY, CDR2 FYNNEI, per germline.

The chain recombines TRBV6-5 with TRBJ2-7, with D maybe TRBD2 (7 bases). The germline V and J ends were trimmed by 5 bases and 5 bases, with 16 bases remaining between them. From germline, CDR1 is MNHEY and CDR2 SVGAGI. The CDR3 extends over 14 amino acids. For the CDR3, the DNA is TGTGCCAGCAGTCCCCCCGGAGGGGGGGACGAGCAGTACTTC. It translates to CASSPPGGGDEQYF.

The V and J genes are TRBV30 and TRBJ1-2; 8 bases map to TRBD1. Trimming at V came to 2 bases and at J to 5 bases, leaving 13 bases not matched to a gene. The CDR3 runs 16 residues. Germline assignment: CDR1 GTSNPN and CDR2 SVGIG (reference sequence). The CDR3 bases are TGTGCCTGGAGTACTACAGGGATCAGGGGGCTTTATGGCTACACCTTC. This codes for CAWSTTGIRGLYGYTF.

The chain carries TRBV6-5 and TRBJ2-5; a weak D match, TRBD2 (5 bases). Germline V lookup: CDR1 MNHEY, CDR2 SVGAGI. Trimming took off 0 bases at V and 5 bases at J, with 13 bases between the two ends. This CDR3 has 15 amino acids. The CDR3 spells CASSYSPGDWETQYF. CDR3 bases: TGTGCCAGCAGTTACTCGCCCGGGGATTGGGAGACCCAGTACTTC.

This clone has just one count. The CDR3 sequence is CASSLPGVNYGYTF. The CDR3 DNA reads as TGTGCCAGCAGCTTGCCTGGAGTCAACTATGGCTACACCTTC. This sequence joins TRBV5-6 and TRBJ1-2, with D hard to call. The germline V gene has CDR1 SGHDT and CDR2 YYEEEE. This CDR3 contains 14 residues. V lost 1 base, J lost 2 bases, and 9 bases lay in between. The full variable domain, in which reference TRBV5-6 and TRBJ1-2 provide the parts outside the CDR3, is DAGVTQSPTHLIKTRGQQVTLRCSPKSGHDTVSWYQQALGQGPQFIFQYYEEEERQRGNFPDRFSGHQFPNYSSELNVNALLLGDSALYLCASSLPGVNYGYTFGSGTRLTVV.

The rearrangement joins TRBV30 to TRBJ2-5; tentatively, D is TRBD1 or TRBD2 (7 bases each). CDR3 length equals 13 residues. The germline CDR1 and CDR2 sequences are GTSNPN and SVGIG (reference sequence). Deletions cut 1 base from V and 5 bases from J, with 11 bases between. The CDR3 protein is CAWSGQGGETQYF. CDR3 in DNA: TGTGCCTGGAGTGGGCAGGGGGGGGAGACCCAGTACTTC.

Comments on this clone: Other DNA sequences within the sample encode an identical CDR3. V is TRBV5-4 and J is TRBJ2-5; TRBD2 agrees at 8 bases. The CDR3 runs 14 residues. The J segment lost 2 bases and the V segment lost 2 bases, leaving 2 bases of the junction unmatched. Germline loops: CDR1 SGHNT, CDR2 YYREEE (reference sequence). The CDR3 DNA reads as TGTGCCAGCAGCTTAGGGACTAGACAAGAGACCCAGTACTTC. Translated, it gives CASSLGTRQETQYF.

The V call is TRBV7-6, the J call TRBJ2-2; perhaps TRBD1 as D (6 bases). Trimming removed 5 bases from V and 7 bases from J, with 11 bases in between. CDR3 length equals 13 residues. In germline, CDR1 is SGHVS, CDR2 FNYEAQ. The CDR3 DNA follows: TGTGCCAGCAGCCGAATACAGGGCGGGGAGCTGTTTTTT. Translated: CASSRIQGGELFF. Together with reference TRBV7-6 and TRBJ2-2, the CDR3 gives the full variable domain: GAGVSQSPRYKVTKRGQDVALRCDPISGHVSLYWYRQALGQGPEFLTYFNYEAQQDKSGLPNDRFSAERPEGSISTLTIQRTEQRDSAMYRCASSRIQGGELFFGEGSRLTVL.

The table lists this clone with a few counts. The V call is TRBV7-2, the J call TRBJ2-7; 7 bases are shared with TRBD2. Germline CDR1 is SGHTA and CDR2 is FQGNSA. The CDR3 covers 14 residues. V gave up 7 bases and J gave up 6 bases; unmatched junction bases: 12. The CDR3 nucleotides read TGTGCCAGCAACAATGGGGGGGGATCGGCCGAGCAGTACTTC. Translation gives CASNNGGGSAEQYF.

The chain recombines TRBV9 with TRBJ1-2, with 10 positions matching TRBD1. CDR1 is SGDLS, CDR2 YYNGEE, per germline. The CDR3 spans 15 residues. With V trimmed by 3 bases and J by 8 bases, 10 bases remained unmatched. The CDR3 region is CASSAPRDRGLGYTF. As DNA, the CDR3 is TGTGCCAGCAGCGCCCCCCGGGACAGGGGTTTAGGCTACACCTTC.

This sequence joins TRBV2 and TRBJ2-7; no reliable D call. Trimming removed 6 bases at V and 3 bases at J, with 9 bases between. This CDR3 spans 12 amino acids. Germline assignment: CDR1 SNHLY and CDR2 FYNNEI. The CDR3 bases are TGTGCCAGCAGGACCCTAGGCTACGAGCAGTACTTC. Translation gives CASRTLGYEQYF.

This chain uses TRBV7-2 with TRBJ2-1; TRBD2 aligns across 10 bases. Germline V gene data show CDR1 as SGHTA and CDR2 as FQGNSA. The CDR3 is 17 residues long. V was clipped by 0 bases and J by 8 bases; unmatched bases: 10. The CDR3 DNA reads TGTGCCAGCAGCTTAGCGCTTGGGACTAGCGAATCCCATGAGCAGTTCTTC. It codes for CASSLALGTSESHEQFF.

The CDR3 DNA is TGTGCCAGCAGCACTAGCGGGGGGCACAACACCGGGGAGCTGTTTTTT. Amino acid sequence: CASSTSGGHNTGELFF. The chain combines TRBV11-3 with TRBJ2-2; 12 nucleotides match TRBD2. Germline V gene sequence: CDR1 SGHNT, CDR2 YENEEA. This CDR3 has 16 amino acids. The V segment lost 5 bases and the J segment 2 bases; nucleotides outside the gene matches: 3. Full variable domain (rest looked up from reference TRBV11-3 and TRBJ2-2): EAGVVQSPRYKIIEKKQPVAFWCNPISGHNTLYWYLQNLGQGPELLIRYENEEAVDDSQLPKDRFSAERLKGVDSTLKIQPAELGDSAVYLCASSTSGGHNTGELFFGEGSRLTVL.

The chain links TRBV9 to TRBJ1-2, with 10 bases identical to TRBD1. The J segment lost 8 bases and the V segment lost 4 bases, leaving 8 bases of the junction unmatched. In germline, CDR1 is SGDLS, CDR2 YYNGEE. The CDR3 has 14 residues. In nucleotides, the CDR3 is TGTGCCAGCAGCCTTCTGGACAGGGGGAGCGGCTACACCTTC. This codes for CASSLLDRGSGYTF.